This TCR beta chain was sequenced in a study of CD8 T cells in ankylosing spondylitis. Whole-study results and caveats: Seven to nine highly homologous variants made up a TCR beta motif that seemed to typify ankylosing spondylitis blood.

TCRdb re-called the 5' RACE reads through MiXCR, storing one row per CDR3 protein. The table records 150,000 to 200,000 distinct CDR3 sequences, 15% to 20% of them present only once. This clonotype was found many times. No antigen is known for it. V shed 1 base and J shed 4 bases, with 8 bases lying between them. CDR1 is SEHNR and CDR2 is FQNEAQ in the germline V gene (reference sequence). There are 13 residues in the CDR3. Sample: blood, either unsorted or a sorted T cell fraction (not recorded which). The chain is built from TRBV7-9 and TRBJ2-7; D call uncertain. This receptor was identified in a male donor aged 5-29 years with ankylosing spondylitis or in good health (not recorded which). The CDR3, as DNA: TGTGCCAGCAGCTTAGGGGCCCCTTACGAGCAGTACTTC. This sequence encodes CASSLGAPYEQYF.